This TCR beta chain was sequenced during a study of blood T cell repertoires in COVID-19. At the level of the study: COVID-19 samples from acute and convalescent phases originated in the United States, Italy and Spain. PBMCs, B-cell-depleted T cells, or T cells were the source of the cDNA or gDNA that made up the material.

TCRdb keeps only in-frame clones here, not all; method: immunoSEQ multiplex PCR. Of about 500,000 clones listed, less than 90% are singletons. This clone came up a few times. Seattle enrolled patients during active infection and tracked them longitudinally. The germline V gene encodes CDR1 SGHTA and CDR2 FQGTGA. After removal of 6 bases from V and 7 bases from J, the junction contained 3 bases not matched to a gene. The CDR3 has 13 residues. This chain uses TRBV7-3 with TRBJ1-6; 7 nucleotides agree with TRBD1. The sequenced sample was peripheral blood. This clonotype was sampled from a woman aged 50 to 60 with COVID-19, enrolled during active disease. The CDR3 DNA sequence: TGTGCCAGCAGTGTGACAGGGAATTCACCCCTCCACTTT. Translating it yields CASSVTGNSPLHF.